This T cell receptor (beta chain) appears in the sequencing data of a study of response to subunit inactivated influenza vaccine. Study findings and constraints: Authors suggested few new T cells are recruited by each seasonal influenza vaccination.

This CDR3 is built from 16 residues. V was pared by 2 bases and J by 6 bases, with 8 bases of the junction left unmatched. Germline values: CDR1 SGHNT, CDR2 YYREEE (reference sequence). This clonotype appeared a few times. The target antigen is unknown. TCRdb reprocessed the RT-PCR reads with MiXCR, giving one entry per CDR3 protein. The profile shows about 700,000 distinct CDR3 sequences, 12% to 15% of them singletons. V usage is TRBV5-4 and J usage is TRBJ2-1, with 10 bases that match TRBD2. The sequence derives from a man aged 45-65 years who received an inactivated influenza vaccine. The material sequenced was PBMCs from blood, taken about 14 days before vaccination. The CDR3 is CASSFGAGGFGNEQFF. Written as DNA, the CDR3 is TGTGCCAGCAGCTTTGGAGCGGGAGGGTTTGGCAATGAGCAGTTCTTC.